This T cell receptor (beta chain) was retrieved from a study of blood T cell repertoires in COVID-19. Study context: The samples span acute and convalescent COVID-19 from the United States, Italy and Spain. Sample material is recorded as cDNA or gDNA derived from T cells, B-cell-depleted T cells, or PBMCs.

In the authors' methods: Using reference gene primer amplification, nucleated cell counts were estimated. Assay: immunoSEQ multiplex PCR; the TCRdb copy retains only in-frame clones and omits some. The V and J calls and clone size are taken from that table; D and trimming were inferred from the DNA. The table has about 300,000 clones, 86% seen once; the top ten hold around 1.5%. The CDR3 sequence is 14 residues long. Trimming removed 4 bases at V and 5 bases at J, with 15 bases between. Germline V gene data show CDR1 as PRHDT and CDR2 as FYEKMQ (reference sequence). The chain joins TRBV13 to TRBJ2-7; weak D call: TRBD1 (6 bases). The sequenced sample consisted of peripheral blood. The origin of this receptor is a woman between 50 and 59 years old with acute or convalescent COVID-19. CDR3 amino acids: CASSSTGLRDEQYF. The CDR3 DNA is TGTGCCAGCAGCTCTACAGGGCTCCGGGACGAGCAGTACTTC.